This TCR beta chain was documented in a study of human T cells and chemical hapten exposure. Overall study context: TCR yield per sample varied, mainly due to pooled library volumes.

This clonotype was counted a few times. What it recognizes is unknown. CDR1 is LGHDT and CDR2 is YNNKEL in the germline V gene (reference sequence). The junction had 7 bases not matched to a gene; V was cut back by 0 bases and J by 5 bases. CDR3 length: 15 residues. Unique molecular identifiers were attached to individual cDNA molecules within the library. TCRdb reprocessed the RACE reads via MiXCR and lists one record per CDR3 protein. The data show around 45,000 distinct CDR3 sequences, about 3.7% seen once. Time point here: healthy volunteer bleed at 6 weeks. Unfractionated whole blood was the source from which total RNA was extracted. Notes on the study in general: Unchanged with DPC sensitization were TCRs above 1 in 1000 frequency.

The TCR comes from a human donor in good health. Some clones in this sample may be carry-over from other donors' samples. The chain is built from TRBV3-1 and TRBJ2-7; 7 nucleotides align to TRBD2. Sequencing used whole blood. The CDR3 region is CASSQDTTSLHEQYF. The CDR3 DNA reads as TGTGCCAGCAGCCAAGATACGACTAGCCTGCACGAGCAGTACTTC.